This paragraph covers one T cell receptor beta chain sequence. The data belong to a study of blood T cell repertoires in COVID-19. TCRdb's table, derived via immunoSEQ multiplex PCR, lists solely in-frame clones and lacks some. In the table there are 200,000 to 250,000 clones, 85% to 90% of which are singletons. This CDR3 is 13 amino acids long. Trimming cost V 5 bases and J 7 bases, with 10 bases left between them. Germline V CDR1 and CDR2: SGHNT, YYREEE (reference sequence). Sequencing was carried out using peripheral blood. The TCR originated in a man younger than 40 with COVID-19, enrolled during active disease. The gene calls are TRBV5-4 and TRBJ1-6; D is perhaps TRBD1 (6 bases). The CDR3 sequence is CASSRGGNSPLHF. The CDR3 nucleotides read TGTGCCAGCAGTAGGGGGGGGAATTCACCCCTCCACTTT.